This T cell receptor (beta chain) was profiled in a study of blood T cell repertoires in COVID-19. Per the study methods: Amplified reference gene primers provided the basis for estimating nucleated cell counts. Sequencing used immunoSEQ multiplex PCR; TCRdb keeps in-frame clones, though not all of them. V and J calls and clone size are as listed in that table; D and trimming were resolved from the DNA. This sample has more than 100,000 clones, with 79% found just once. Germline V gene lookup returns CDR1 SGHDN and CDR2 FVKESK. Trimming left V 1 base short and J 7 bases short, with 16 bases between. This CDR3 comprises 15 residues.

The J gene is TRBJ1-2, the V gene TRBV14; D may be TRBD1 (6 bases). Sequenced material: peripheral blood. This TCR was sampled from a woman aged 80 or older with acute or convalescent COVID-19. This CDR3 reads CASSQVGALMSGYTF. The CDR3 DNA sequence: TGTGCCAGCAGCCAAGTGGGGGCATTAATGAGTGGCTACACCTTC.